These T cell receptor beta chains were read from a single sample in a study of blood T cell repertoires in COVID-19. Data came from immunoSEQ multiplex PCR; TCRdb stores just in-frame clones and leaves some out. The sample lists 130,000 to 150,000 clones, about four fifths occurring once. The material sequenced was PBMCs or T cells enriched from blood (not recorded which). The receptors originated from a man aged 35 to 55 with acute COVID-19. Each CDR3 is given with its conserved first and last residue. The D gene is left open where the match is weak. Clone size is given for some rows only: seen once, a few or many times, or a class if the clone is expanded.

size,D,V,J,DNA,CDR3
.,TRBD1,TRBV5-1,TRBJ2-3,TGCGCCAGCAGCCTTACAGGGGGCAGAAGCACAGATACGCAGTATTTT,CASSLTGGRSTDTQYF
.,TRBD1,TRBV2,TRBJ1-2,TGTGCCAGCAGTGAAGCTAGACAGGGAAGGGGCTACACCTTC,CASSEARQGRGYTF
.,.,TRBV4-2,TRBJ1-2,TGTGCCAGCAGCCAAGAAACAGGTCCTGGCTATGGCTACACCTTC,CASSQETGPGYGYTF
.,.,TRBV5-4,TRBJ1-3,TGTGCCAGCAGCCCCAGGGGCTCTGGAAACACCATATATTTT,CASSPRGSGNTIYF
.,.,TRBV10-3,TRBJ1-3,TGTGCCACCTCGCTGGGAGCCCTCTCTGGAAACACCATATATTTT,CATSLGALSGNTIYF
.,.,TRBV19,TRBJ1-5,TGTGCCAGTAGCTCCTCAGGTGTAAGCAATCAGCCCCAGCATTTT,CASSSSGVSNQPQHF
.,.,TRBV7-9,TRBJ1-1,TGTGCCAGCAGCTTAGCGGACCGGGGTATGAACACTGAAGCTTTCTTT,CASSLADRGMNTEAFF
.,TRBD1,TRBV19,TRBJ1-6,TGTGCCAGTACCATAGGGACAGCGAGCTCCTATAATTCACCCCTCCACTTT,CASTIGTASSYNSPLHF
.,.,TRBV12-3/TRBV12-4,TRBJ1-5,TGTGCCAGCGGCCCAGGGGAGGGGTGGCCCCAGCATTTT,CASGPGEGWPQHF
.,TRBD2,TRBV18,TRBJ2-7,TGTGCCAGCTCACCCACCCTAGCGGGGGGCGACGAGCAGTACTTC,CASSPTLAGGDEQYF
once,.,TRBV28,TRBJ2-7,TGTGCCAGCAGTTTAGGCGGGCTCTCCTACGAGCAGTACTTC,CASSLGGLSYEQYF
once,TRBD1,TRBV7-2,TRBJ2-7,TGTGCCAGCAGCCTCGGGACAGGGAAGTACGAGCAGTACTTC,CASSLGTGKYEQYF
.,.,TRBV12-5,TRBJ2-1,TGTGCTAGTGGTTCTTCGGACACATACAATGAGCAGTTCTTC,CASGSSDTYNEQFF
.,.,TRBV6-1,TRBJ1-3,TGTGCCAGCAGCGAGCAGGGCGCTGGAAACACCATATATTTT,CASSEQGAGNTIYF
once,TRBD1,TRBV27,TRBJ1-2,TGTGCCAGCAGTTTATTAGGGGACAGGACTAACTATGGCTACACCTTC,CASSLLGDRTNYGYTF
.,.,TRBV2,TRBJ2-7,TGTGCCAGCACCGGGACTGCCTACGAGCAGTACTTC,CASTGTAYEQYF
.,TRBD1,TRBV3-1/TRBV3-2,TRBJ1-4,TGTGCCAGCAGCCAAGTGACAGGGTCTCTTATTACTAATGAAAAACTGTTTTTT,CASSQVTGSLITNEKLFF
.,TRBD1,TRBV2,TRBJ1-1,TGTGCCAGCAGTGAGTCGACAGGGGGGCGGACTGAAGCTTTCTTT,CASSESTGGRTEAFF
once,.,TRBV19,TRBJ1-5,TGTGCCAGTAGGATCCCCGGGCGGGGAGATCAGCCCCAGCATTTT,CASRIPGRGDQPQHF
.,TRBD1,TRBV12-3/TRBV12-4,TRBJ1-1,TGTGCCAGCAGTTTGGGGGGACAGGGGATTTTCTTT,CASSLGGQGIFF
.,TRBD1,TRBV7-2,TRBJ2-2,TGTGCCAGCGGACCGACAGGGGTCACCGGGGAGCTGTTTTTT,CASGPTGVTGELFF
once,.,TRBV24-1,TRBJ2-7,TGTGCCACCAGTGATTGGAGCCTCCCCTACGAGCAGTACTTC,CATSDWSLPYEQYF
.,TRBD1,TRBV27,TRBJ1-2,TGTGCCAGCAGCAAAGGGACAGGGAATGGCTACACCTTC,CASSKGTGNGYTF
few,.,TRBV11-2,TRBJ1-1,TGTGCCAGCAGCTTGGGTCAGGGGACTGAAGCTTTCTTT,CASSLGQGTEAFF
.,.,TRBV20-1,TRBJ1-5,TGCAGTGCTAGTGGCCAGGGTGGGGTTTCGCCCCAGCATTTT,CSASGQGGVSPQHF
few,TRBD2,TRBV9,TRBJ2-1,TGTGCCAGCAGCGTGGGTCGGGAGGGAGGCTCCTACAATGAGCAGTTCTTC,CASSVGREGGSYNEQFF
.,.,TRBV7-9,TRBJ1-1,TGTGCCAGCAGCTTGTTCGCCAGCACTGAAGCTTTCTTT,CASSLFASTEAFF
.,.,TRBV18,TRBJ1-5,TGTGCCAGCTCACTCGGACAGTCCAATCAGCCCCAGCATTTT,CASSLGQSNQPQHF
.,TRBD2,TRBV9,TRBJ2-2,TGTGCCAGCAGCGTAGGACCTAGCGGGAGAACCGGGGAGCTGTTTTTT,CASSVGPSGRTGELFF
.,.,TRBV28,TRBJ1-3,TGTGCTTCTGGAGGGGTCCACTCTGGAAACACCATATATTTT,CASGGVHSGNTIYF
.,.,TRBV5-6,TRBJ1-3,TGTGCCAGCAGCTCCCTCGGACTACTAGGAAACACCATATATTTT,CASSSLGLLGNTIYF
.,.,TRBV5-1,TRBJ1-2,TGCGCCAGCAGCTTGGAAGGGGCTAACTATGGCTACACCTTC,CASSLEGANYGYTF
.,.,TRBV3-1/TRBV3-2,TRBJ2-7,TGTGCCAGCAGCCAAGACGACAGATCCTTAGAGCAGTACTTC,CASSQDDRSLEQYF
once,TRBD1,TRBV4-1,TRBJ1-6,TGCGCCAGCAGCCAAGGACAGGGTGTGGCACCCCTCCACTTT,CASSQGQGVAPLHF
once,.,TRBV4-2,TRBJ2-1,TGTGCCAGCAGCCAAGGTGTCAGATACAATGAGCAGTTCTTC,CASSQGVRYNEQFF
.,.,TRBV30,TRBJ1-2,TGTGCCTGGAGTAACAGGCAAAACTATGGCTACACCTTC,CAWSNRQNYGYTF